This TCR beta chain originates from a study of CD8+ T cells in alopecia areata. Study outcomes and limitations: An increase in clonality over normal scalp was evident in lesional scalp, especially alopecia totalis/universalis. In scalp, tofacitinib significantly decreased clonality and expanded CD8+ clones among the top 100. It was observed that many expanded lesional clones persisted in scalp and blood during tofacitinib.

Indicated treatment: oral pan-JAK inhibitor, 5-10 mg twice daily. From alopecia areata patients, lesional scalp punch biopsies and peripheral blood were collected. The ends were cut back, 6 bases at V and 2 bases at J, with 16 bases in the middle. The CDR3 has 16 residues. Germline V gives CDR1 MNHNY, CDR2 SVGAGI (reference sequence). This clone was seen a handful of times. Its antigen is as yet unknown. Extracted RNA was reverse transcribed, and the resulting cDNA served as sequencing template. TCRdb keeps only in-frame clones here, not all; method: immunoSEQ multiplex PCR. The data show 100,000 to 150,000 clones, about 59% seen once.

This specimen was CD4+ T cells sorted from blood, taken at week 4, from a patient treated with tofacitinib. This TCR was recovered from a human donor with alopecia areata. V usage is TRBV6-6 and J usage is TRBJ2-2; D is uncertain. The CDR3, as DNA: TGTGCCAGCAGCCGCGTCAGGCGGAGCAACACCGGGGAGCTGTTTTTT. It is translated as CASSRVRRSNTGELFF.